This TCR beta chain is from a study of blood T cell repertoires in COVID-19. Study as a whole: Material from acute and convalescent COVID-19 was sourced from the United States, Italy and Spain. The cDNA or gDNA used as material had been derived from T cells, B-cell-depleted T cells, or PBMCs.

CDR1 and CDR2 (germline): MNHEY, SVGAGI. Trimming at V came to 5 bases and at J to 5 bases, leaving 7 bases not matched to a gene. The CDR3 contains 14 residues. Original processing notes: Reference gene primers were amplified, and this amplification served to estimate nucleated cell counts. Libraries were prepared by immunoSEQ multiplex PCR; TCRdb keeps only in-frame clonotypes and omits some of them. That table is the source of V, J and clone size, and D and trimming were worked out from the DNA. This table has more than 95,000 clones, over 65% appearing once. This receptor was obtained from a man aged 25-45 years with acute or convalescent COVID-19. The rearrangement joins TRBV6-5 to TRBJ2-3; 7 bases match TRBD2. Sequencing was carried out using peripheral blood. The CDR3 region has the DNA TGTGCCAGCAGTAATTCACGGGAGGTAGATACGCAGTATTTT. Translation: CASSNSREVDTQYF.